The TCR beta chain described here comes from a study of cytomegalovirus exposure and HLA in healthy donors. With 60 Vbeta and 13 Jbeta primers, the PCR was carried out. Sequencing used immunoSEQ multiplex PCR; TCRdb keeps in-frame clones, though not all of them. The specimen's table records 150,000 or so clones. The CDR3 is 14 residues long. Germline V gene lookup returns CDR1 SNHLY and CDR2 FYNNEI. V was clipped by 4 bases and J by 6 bases; unmatched bases: 4. The source is a woman aged 18-35 years in good health and CMV-seronegative. Sequencing was done on a sample of PBMCs. The chain recombines TRBV2 with TRBJ1-5, with TRBD1 matching 9 bases. CDR3 coding DNA: TGTGCCAGCAGTGGACAGGGGGGTAGTCAGCCCCAGCATTTT. This encodes CASSGQGGSQPQHF.